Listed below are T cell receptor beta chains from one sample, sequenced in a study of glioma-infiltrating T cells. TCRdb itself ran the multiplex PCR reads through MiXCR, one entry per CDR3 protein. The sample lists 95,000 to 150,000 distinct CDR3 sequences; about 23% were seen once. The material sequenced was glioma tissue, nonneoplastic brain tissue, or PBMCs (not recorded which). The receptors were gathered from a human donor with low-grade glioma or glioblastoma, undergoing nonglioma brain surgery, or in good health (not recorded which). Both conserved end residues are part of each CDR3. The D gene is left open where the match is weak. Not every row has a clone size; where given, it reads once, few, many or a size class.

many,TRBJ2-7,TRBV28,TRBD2,CASSLSGLAGGTYEQYF,TGTGCCAGCAGTCTCTCGGGACTAGCGGGAGGAACCTACGAGCAGTACTTC
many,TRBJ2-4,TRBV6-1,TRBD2,CASGSLAGVAKNIQYF,TGTGCCAGCGGCTCCTTAGCGGGCGTGGCCAAAAACATTCAGTACTTC
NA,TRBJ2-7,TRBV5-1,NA,CASSINDRTRSYEQYF,TGTGCCAGCAGCATAAACGACAGGACCAGATCCTACGAGCAGTACTTC
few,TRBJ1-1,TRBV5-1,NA,CASSFWQPDTEAFF,TGCGCCAGCAGCTTTTGGCAGCCAGACACTGAAGCTTTCTTT
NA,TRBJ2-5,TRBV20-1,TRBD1,CSGNRDRGQETQYF,TGCAGTGGAAACCGGGACAGAGGGCAAGAGACCCAGTACTTC
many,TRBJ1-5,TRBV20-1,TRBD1,CSARTSGPQGAQHF,TGCAGTGCTAGAACCTCCGGGCCCCAGGGGGCCCAGCATTTT
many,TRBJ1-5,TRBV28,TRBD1,CASSSSRQGNSNQPQHF,TGTGCCAGCAGTTCCAGCAGACAGGGCAATAGCAATCAGCCCCAGCATTTT
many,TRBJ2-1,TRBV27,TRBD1,CASSLSIGTGWRWDNEQFF,TGTGCCAGCAGTTTATCGATCGGGACAGGTTGGAGGTGGGACAATGAGCAGTTCTTC
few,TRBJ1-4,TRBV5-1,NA,CASSLERPDSRGKLFF,TGCGCCAGCAGCTTGGAACGGCCGGACAGTAGAGGGAAACTGTTTTTT
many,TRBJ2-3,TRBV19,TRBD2,CASRDVGLAGTRDTQYF,TGTGCCAGTAGGGACGTCGGACTAGCGGGGACCAGAGATACGCAGTATTTT
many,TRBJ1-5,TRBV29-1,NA,CSGASDGNQPQHF,TGCAGCGGGGCCTCCGACGGCAATCAGCCCCAGCATTTT
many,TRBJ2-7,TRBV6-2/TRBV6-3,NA,CASSYETQNKQYF,TGTGCCAGCAGTTACGAGACCCAGAACAAGCAGTACTTC
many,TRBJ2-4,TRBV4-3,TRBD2,CASSQVTSGSSKNIQYF,TGCGCCAGCAGCCAGGTTACTAGCGGGAGTTCCAAAAACATTCAGTACTTC
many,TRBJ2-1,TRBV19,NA,CASSHLERPGYNEQFF,TGTGCCAGTAGCCACTTGGAAAGGCCAGGTTACAATGAGCAGTTCTTC
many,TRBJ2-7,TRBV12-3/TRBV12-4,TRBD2,CASSWGLAVYEQYF,TGTGCCAGCAGTTGGGGACTAGCAGTGTACGAGCAGTACTTC
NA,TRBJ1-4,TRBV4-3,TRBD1,CASSQDSTGDEKLFF,TGCGCCAGCAGCCAAGACTCGACAGGGGATGAAAAACTGTTTTTT
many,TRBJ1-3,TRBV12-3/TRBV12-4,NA,CASSFSVISGNTIYF,TGTGCCAGCAGTTTTTCGGTTATCTCTGGAAACACCATATATTTT
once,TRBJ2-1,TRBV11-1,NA,CASSSPTGTPRTWQFF,TGTGCCAGCAGCTCACCTACCGGGACTCCCAGAACGTGGCAGTTCTTC
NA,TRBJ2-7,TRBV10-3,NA,CAIRRRITYEQYF,TGTGCCATCCGTAGAAGAATCACTTACGAGCAGTACTTC
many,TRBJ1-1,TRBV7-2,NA,CASSLDSGAMNTEAFF,TGTGCCAGCAGCTTAGACTCAGGGGCCATGAACACTGAAGCTTTCTTT
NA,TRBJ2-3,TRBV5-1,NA,CASSLEGGEGTDTQYF,TGCGCCAGCAGCTTGGAGGGCGGAGAGGGCACAGATACGCAGTATTTT
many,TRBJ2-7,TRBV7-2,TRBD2,CASSLAGSSGSPYEQYF,TGTGCCAGCAGCTTAGCGGGGTCTAGCGGGAGCCCCTACGAGCAGTACTTC
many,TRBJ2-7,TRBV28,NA,CASSPGANEQYF,TGTGCCAGCAGTCCGGGGGCCAACGAGCAGTACTTC
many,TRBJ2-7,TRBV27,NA,CASSLSGPYEQYF,TGTGCCAGCAGTTTATCGGGGCCCTACGAGCAGTACTTC
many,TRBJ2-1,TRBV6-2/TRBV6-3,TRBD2,CASSSGLANPLRYNEQFF,TGTGCCAGCAGTTCGGGACTAGCGAACCCATTACGATACAATGAGCAGTTCTTC
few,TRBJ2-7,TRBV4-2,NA,CASSQDQGRSGLQYEQYF,TGTGCCAGCAGCCAAGATCAGGGCAGATCGGGACTCCAATACGAGCAGTACTTC
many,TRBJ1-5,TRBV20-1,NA,CSATTGNQPQHF,TGCAGTGCTACAACAGGCAATCAGCCCCAGCATTTT
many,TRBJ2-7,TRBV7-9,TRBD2,CASSSTGGVYEQYF,TGTGCCAGCAGCTCAACGGGGGGGGTCTACGAGCAGTACTTC
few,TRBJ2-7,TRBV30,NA,CAWSVILWQTISYEQYF,TGTGCCTGGAGTGTAATTCTCTGGCAGACGATCTCCTACGAGCAGTACTTC
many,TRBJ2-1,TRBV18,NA,CASAGDQGDVYNEQFF,TGTGCCAGCGCGGGCGATCAGGGTGACGTCTACAATGAGCAGTTCTTC
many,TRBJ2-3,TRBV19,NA,CASSQQRTTDTQYF,TGTGCCAGTAGTCAACAGCGGACCACAGATACGCAGTATTTT
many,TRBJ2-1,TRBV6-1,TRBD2,CAGGLAGRNEQFF,TGTGCCGGCGGACTAGCGGGAAGGAATGAGCAGTTCTTC
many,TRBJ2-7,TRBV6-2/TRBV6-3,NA,CASSSVYEQYF,TGTGCCAGCAGTTCAGTTTACGAGCAGTACTTC
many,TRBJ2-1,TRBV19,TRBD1,CAARGTARDEQFF,TGTGCCGCCCGAGGGACAGCCAGGGATGAGCAGTTCTTC
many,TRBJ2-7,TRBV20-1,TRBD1,CSARDYRGSYEQYF,TGCAGTGCTAGAGATTACAGGGGCTCCTACGAGCAGTACTTC
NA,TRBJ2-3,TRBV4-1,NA,CASSQDGGDTQYF,TGCGCCAGCAGCCAAGACGGCGGAGATACGCAGTATTTT
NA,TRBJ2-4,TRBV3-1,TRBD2,CASSQEPVGGGKNIQYF,TGTGCCAGCAGCCAAGAACCGGTCGGGGGAGGGAAAAACATTCAGTACTTC
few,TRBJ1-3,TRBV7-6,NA,CASSRTYSATGNTIYF,TGTGCCAGCAGCCGGACCTATTCTGCGACGGGAAACACCATATATTTT
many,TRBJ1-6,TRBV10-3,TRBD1,CAISGPGQTNSPLHF,TGTGCCATCAGTGGACCGGGACAGACTAATTCACCCCTCCACTTT
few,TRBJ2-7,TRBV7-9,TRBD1,CASTRPGQDYEQYF,TGTGCCAGCACCCGTCCGGGACAGGACTACGAGCAGTACTTC
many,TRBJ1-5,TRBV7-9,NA,CASSSQSRSRGRLNQPQHF,TGTGCCAGCAGCTCGCAATCCCGGTCCAGGGGCCGCCTCAATCAGCCCCAGCATTTT
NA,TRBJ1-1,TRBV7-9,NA,CASSLPLQGMAEAFF,TGTGCCAGCAGCTTACCCTTACAGGGAATGGCTGAAGCTTTCTTT
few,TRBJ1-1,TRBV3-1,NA,CASSPDTNTEAFF,TGTGCCAGCAGCCCGGACACGAACACTGAAGCTTTCTTT
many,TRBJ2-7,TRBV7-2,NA,CASSLVDSSYEQYF,TGTGCCAGCAGCTTAGTAGACAGCTCCTACGAGCAGTACTTC
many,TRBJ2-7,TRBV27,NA,CASSLGGRSYEQYF,TGTGCCAGCAGTTTAGGTGGGAGGTCCTACGAGCAGTACTTC
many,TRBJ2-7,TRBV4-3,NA,CASSSHSSNSYEQYF,TGCGCCAGCAGCTCCCACTCATCCAATTCCTACGAGCAGTACTTC
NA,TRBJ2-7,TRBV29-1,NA,CSVETRETSYEQHF,TGCAGCGTTGAAACGAGGGAGACCTCCTACGAGCAGCACTTC
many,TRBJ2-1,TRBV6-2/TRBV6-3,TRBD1,CASSYFLQGGEQFF,TGTGCCAGCAGTTATTTCCTACAGGGGGGTGAGCAGTTCTTC
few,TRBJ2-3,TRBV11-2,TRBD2,CASNSGGSADTQYF,TGTGCCAGCAACAGCGGGGGGTCCGCAGATACGCAGTATTTT
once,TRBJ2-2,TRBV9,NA,CASSVRTVELFF,TGTGCCAGCAGCGTACGTACCGTGGAGCTGTTTTTT
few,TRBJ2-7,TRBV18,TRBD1,CASSPPGGTPRSYEQYF,TGTGCCAGCTCACCCCCAGGGGGAACCCCCCGTTCCTACGAGCAGTACTTC
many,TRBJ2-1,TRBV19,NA,CASTPSRGRANEQFF,TGTGCCAGTACCCCTAGTCGGGGGCGGGCCAATGAGCAGTTCTTC
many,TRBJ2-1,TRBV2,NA,CASSEDRAQFF,TGTGCCAGCAGTGAAGATCGGGCCCAGTTCTTC